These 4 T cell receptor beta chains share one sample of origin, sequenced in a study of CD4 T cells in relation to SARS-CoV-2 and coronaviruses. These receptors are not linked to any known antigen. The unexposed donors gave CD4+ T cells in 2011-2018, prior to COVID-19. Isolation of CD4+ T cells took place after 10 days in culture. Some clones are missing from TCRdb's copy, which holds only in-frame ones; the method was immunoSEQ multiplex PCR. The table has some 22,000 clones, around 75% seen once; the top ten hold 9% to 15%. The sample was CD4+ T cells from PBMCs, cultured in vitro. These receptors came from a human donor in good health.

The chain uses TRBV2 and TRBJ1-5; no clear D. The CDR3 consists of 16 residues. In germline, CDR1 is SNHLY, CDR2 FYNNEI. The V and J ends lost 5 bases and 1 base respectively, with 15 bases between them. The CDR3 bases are TGTGCCAGCAGTCCTCACGGGTCACCCAGCAATCAGCCCCAGCATTTT. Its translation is CASSPHGSPSNQPQHF.

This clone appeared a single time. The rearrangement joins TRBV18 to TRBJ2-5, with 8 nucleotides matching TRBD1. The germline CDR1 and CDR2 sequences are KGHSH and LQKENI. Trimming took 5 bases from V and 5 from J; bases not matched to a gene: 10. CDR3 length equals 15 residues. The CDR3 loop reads CASSAAQGAGETQYF. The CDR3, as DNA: TGTGCCAGCTCAGCAGCCCAGGGGGCTGGGGAGACCCAGTACTTC.

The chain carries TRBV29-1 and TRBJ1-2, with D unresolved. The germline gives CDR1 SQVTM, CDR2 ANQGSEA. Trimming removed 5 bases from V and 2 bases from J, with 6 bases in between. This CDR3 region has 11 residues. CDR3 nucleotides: TGCAGCGTTTCTACCAACTATGGCTACACCTTC. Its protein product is CSVSTNYGYTF.

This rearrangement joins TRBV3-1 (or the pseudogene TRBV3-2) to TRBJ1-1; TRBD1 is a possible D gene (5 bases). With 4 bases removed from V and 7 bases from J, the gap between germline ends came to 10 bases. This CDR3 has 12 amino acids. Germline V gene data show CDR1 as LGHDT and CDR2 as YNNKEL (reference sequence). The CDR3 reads CASSPPDSEAFF. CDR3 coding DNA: TGTGCCAGCAGCCCTCCCGACAGTGAAGCTTTCTTT.